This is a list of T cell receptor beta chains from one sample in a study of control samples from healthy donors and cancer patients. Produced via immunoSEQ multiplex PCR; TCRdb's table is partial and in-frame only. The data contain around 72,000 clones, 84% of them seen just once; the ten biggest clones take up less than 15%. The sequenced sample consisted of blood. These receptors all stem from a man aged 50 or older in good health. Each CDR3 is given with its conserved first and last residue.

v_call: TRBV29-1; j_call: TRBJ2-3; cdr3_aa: CSVTKNLGTDTQYF
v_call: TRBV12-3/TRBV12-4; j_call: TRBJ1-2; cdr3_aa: CASSLAGYGYTF
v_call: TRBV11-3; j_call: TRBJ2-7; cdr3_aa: CASSTRTGGSEEQYF
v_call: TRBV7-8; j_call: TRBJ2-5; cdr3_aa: CASSARSGREETQYF
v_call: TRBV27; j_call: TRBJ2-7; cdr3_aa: CASSIQTETYEQYF
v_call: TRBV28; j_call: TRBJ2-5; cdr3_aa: CASSFPGQHQETQYF
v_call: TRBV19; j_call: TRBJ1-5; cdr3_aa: CASSMKGENQPQHF
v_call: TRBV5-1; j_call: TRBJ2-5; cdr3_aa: CASSMRGGLETQYF
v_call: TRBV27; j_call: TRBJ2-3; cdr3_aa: CASKTSGRWTDTQYF
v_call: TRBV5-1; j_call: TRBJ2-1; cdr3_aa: CASSLREGPNEQFF
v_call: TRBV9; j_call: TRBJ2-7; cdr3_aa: CASSVGAQVSYEQYF
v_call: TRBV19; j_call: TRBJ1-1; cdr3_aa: CASSIDLIEGGNTEAFF
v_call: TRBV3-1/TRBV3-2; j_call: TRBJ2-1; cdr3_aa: CASSQDAYNEQFF
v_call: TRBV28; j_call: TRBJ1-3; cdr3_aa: CASSTDRGSSGNTIYF
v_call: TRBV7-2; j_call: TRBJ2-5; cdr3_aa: CASSSSGRETQYF
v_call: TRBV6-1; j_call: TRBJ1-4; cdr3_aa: CASSDRGAANEKLFF
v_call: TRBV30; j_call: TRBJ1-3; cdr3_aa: CACQPGPRRNTIYF
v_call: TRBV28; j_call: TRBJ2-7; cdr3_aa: CASRTGGGLYEQYF
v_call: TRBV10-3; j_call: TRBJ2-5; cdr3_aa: CAIRGVGRGETQYF
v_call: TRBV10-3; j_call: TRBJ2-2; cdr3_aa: CAISGALGTSGSGHGELFF
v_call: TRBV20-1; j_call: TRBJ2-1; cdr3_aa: CSASRRAGGTYDEQFF
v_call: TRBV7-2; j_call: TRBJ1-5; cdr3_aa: CASSRSTGGWDQPQHF
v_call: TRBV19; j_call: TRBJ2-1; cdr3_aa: CASSTGLAGVEQFF
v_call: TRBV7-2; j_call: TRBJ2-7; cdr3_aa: CASSQRGGGHYEQYF
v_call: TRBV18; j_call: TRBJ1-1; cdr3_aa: CASSPRQGRNTEAFF
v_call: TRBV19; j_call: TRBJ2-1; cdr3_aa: CASSIGGRNEQFF
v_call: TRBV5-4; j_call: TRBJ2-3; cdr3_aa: CASSSGLAGTSTDTQYF
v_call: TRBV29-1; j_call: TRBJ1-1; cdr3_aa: CSVRGRTEAFF
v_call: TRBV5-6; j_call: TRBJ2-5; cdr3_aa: CASSWDRDQETQYF
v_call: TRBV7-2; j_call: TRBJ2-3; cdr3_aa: CASSFTSGRAQDTQYF
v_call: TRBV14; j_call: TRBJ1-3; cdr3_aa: CASSPSNRASGNTIYF
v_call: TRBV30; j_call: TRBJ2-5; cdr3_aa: CAWQRTSVQETQYF